Listed below are T cell receptor beta chains from one sample, sequenced in a study of regulatory T cells in long-lasting Graves disease. TCRdb passed the multiplex PCR reads through MiXCR, listing each CDR3 protein once. The sample includes roughly 520,000 distinct CDR3 sequences, 9.5% to 15% of them seen just once. Separately, the same data were catalogued under a study of T cells in Graves' hyperthyroidism and ophthalmopathy.

The sample was peripheral blood mononuclear cells (PBMCs), taken at new diagnosis, from a patient treated with antithyroid drugs. The receptors were sampled from a woman aged 30 to 39 with Graves disease. Both conserved end residues are part of each CDR3.

v_gene	CDR3aa
TRBV28	CASSPRLREGPYNEQFF
TRBV7-3	CASSLTPGQGYNEQFF
TRBV18	CASSPPSPLTDTQYF
TRBV18	CASSFGTSGFEQYF
TRBV19	CASSRGGRPLPQHF
TRBV28	CASTRLDRGAYEQYF
TRBV7-2	CASSPFRDKNYGYTF
TRBV7-9	CASSPRTGPLTEAFF
TRBV4-3	CASSQEGAQNSPLHF
TRBV10-3	CAISSSPGQSYNEQFF
TRBV20-1	CSANDRMNTGELFF
TRBV5-1	CASSAQGAGELFF
TRBV7-9	CASKKGLGLNDQDEQFF
TRBV30	CAWSIGPARRHYGYTF
TRBV7-6	CASSLAHREQFF
TRBV6-2/TRBV6-3	CASSYRLGTPRGADTQYF
TRBV28	CASSLGGGWGNQPQHF
TRBV7-2	CASSLSALASDTQYF
TRBV30	CAWSVGDSGELFF
TRBV6-1	CASLVALAGNTIYF
TRBV6-2/TRBV6-3	CASSERAVTYNEQFF
TRBV28	CASSLGRVDEQFF
TRBV18	CASSPPSRDNEQFF
TRBV12-3/TRBV12-4	CASRGDGELFF
TRBV7-8	CASSRGEGSYNEQFF
TRBV11-2	CASSLPAAGADYEQYF
TRBV11-1	CASSLGDYFYEQYF
TRBV15	CATSRADRGAGPYGYTF
TRBV19	CASSLDRFNQPQHF
TRBV11-2	CASSLHQEADTEAFF
TRBV6-1	CASSERNREAYEQYF
TRBV9	CASSEPHYGYTF
TRBV29-1	CSVPGRGRSSYNEQFF
TRBV12-3/TRBV12-4	CASSSLSEAFF
TRBV18	CASSPNQGRNEKLFF
TRBV28	CASSRQGANAWGYNEQFF
TRBV28	CATSRWTDDYNEQFF
TRBV27	CASSYDYSGSGTDTQYF
TRBV20-1	CSARDAVGFAEAFF
TRBV18	CASSPVPGDQETQYF
TRBV11-2	CASSLDRGGGETQYF